The rows below give T cell receptor beta chains drawn from one sample of a study of blood T cell repertoires in COVID-19. Profiled with immunoSEQ multiplex PCR; TCRdb holds only in-frame clones, not every one. There are a few hundred thousand clones in the sample; 87% occur only once, and about 3% lies in the top ten. Sequenced material: PBMCs or T cells enriched from blood (not recorded which). The receptors originated from a woman younger than 45 who had recovered from COVID-19. The CDR3 runs from the conserved cysteine through the conserved F or W. A D gene is named only where the DNA matches it firmly. Clone size is stated in some rows and not others, as once, few, many or a class when expanded.

clone size: NA; J gene: TRBJ1-2; V gene: TRBV9; D gene: NA; CDR3 length: 12; CDR3 protein: CASRLTEGRYTF; CDR3 DNA: TGTGCCAGCAGGTTGACGGAGGGTCGCTACACCTTC
clone size: NA; J gene: TRBJ1-1; V gene: TRBV7-9; D gene: NA; CDR3 length: 12; CDR3 protein: CASSWGGTEAFF; CDR3 DNA: TGTGCCAGCAGCTGGGGAGGCACTGAAGCTTTCTTT
clone size: NA; J gene: TRBJ1-5; V gene: TRBV7-2; D gene: NA; CDR3 length: 16; CDR3 protein: CASSLIGAFSNQPQHF; CDR3 DNA: TGTGCCAGCAGCCTTATCGGAGCCTTTAGCAATCAGCCCCAGCATTTT
clone size: NA; J gene: TRBJ1-4; V gene: TRBV11-2; D gene: NA; CDR3 length: 14; CDR3 protein: CASSLELSNEKLFF; CDR3 DNA: TGTGCCAGCAGCTTAGAGTTGTCGAATGAAAAACTGTTTTTT
clone size: NA; J gene: TRBJ1-1; V gene: TRBV11-2; D gene: NA; CDR3 length: 14; CDR3 protein: CASSFVGVNTEAFF; CDR3 DNA: TGTGCCAGCAGCTTCGTCGGGGTGAACACTGAAGCTTTCTTT
clone size: NA; J gene: TRBJ1-3; V gene: TRBV11-2; D gene: NA; CDR3 length: 14; CDR3 protein: CASSPGSGGNTIYF; CDR3 DNA: TGTGCCAGCAGCCCGGGGTCAGGTGGAAACACCATATATTTT
clone size: NA; J gene: TRBJ1-2; V gene: TRBV7-9; D gene: NA; CDR3 length: 12; CDR3 protein: CASSPKNLGYTF; CDR3 DNA: TGTGCCAGCAGCCCTAAGAACCTCGGCTACACCTTC
clone size: NA; J gene: TRBJ1-2; V gene: TRBV27; D gene: NA; CDR3 length: 15; CDR3 protein: CASSPTPQANYGYTF; CDR3 DNA: TGTGCCAGCAGTCCTACCCCTCAGGCGAACTATGGCTACACCTTC
clone size: NA; J gene: TRBJ2-1; V gene: TRBV28; D gene: NA; CDR3 length: 12; CDR3 protein: CASGRDITEQFF; CDR3 DNA: TGTGCCAGCGGCAGGGACATTACTGAGCAGTTCTTC
clone size: once; J gene: TRBJ2-5; V gene: TRBV27; D gene: NA; CDR3 length: 12; CDR3 protein: CASSITGETQYF; CDR3 DNA: TGTGCCAGCAGTATAACAGGGGAGACCCAGTACTTC
clone size: once; J gene: TRBJ2-7; V gene: TRBV6-5; D gene: NA; CDR3 length: 12; CDR3 protein: CASRDTFYEQYF; CDR3 DNA: TGTGCCAGCAGGGACACTTTCTACGAGCAGTACTTC
clone size: once; J gene: TRBJ1-5; V gene: TRBV10-3; D gene: NA; CDR3 length: 15; CDR3 protein: CAISDSGMSNQPQHF; CDR3 DNA: TGTGCCATCAGTGATTCGGGGATGAGCAATCAGCCCCAGCATTTT
clone size: NA; J gene: TRBJ2-7; V gene: TRBV13; D gene: TRBD2; CDR3 length: 15; CDR3 protein: CASSIRTSGFYEQYF; CDR3 DNA: TGTGCCAGCAGCATCCGGACTAGCGGGTTCTACGAGCAGTACTTC
clone size: NA; J gene: TRBJ2-7; V gene: TRBV18; D gene: NA; CDR3 length: 14; CDR3 protein: CASSSGTSGYEQYF; CDR3 DNA: TGTGCCAGCTCATCTGGGACATCGGGCTACGAGCAGTACTTC
clone size: NA; J gene: TRBJ2-7; V gene: TRBV4-1; D gene: TRBD1; CDR3 length: 16; CDR3 protein: CASSQDNAQGASEQYF; CDR3 DNA: TGCGCCAGCAGCCAAGATAACGCACAGGGGGCGAGCGAGCAGTACTTC
clone size: NA; J gene: TRBJ1-6; V gene: TRBV6-1; D gene: NA; CDR3 length: 15; CDR3 protein: CASSEVSEGSSPLHF; CDR3 DNA: TGTGCCAGCAGTGAAGTCTCGGAGGGGAGTTCACCCCTCCACTTT
clone size: NA; J gene: TRBJ2-5; V gene: TRBV18; D gene: NA; CDR3 length: 15; CDR3 protein: CASSPSDRNSETQYF; CDR3 DNA: TGTGCCAGCTCACCATCCGACAGAAATTCAGAGACCCAGTACTTC
clone size: NA; J gene: TRBJ1-6; V gene: TRBV4-1; D gene: TRBD1; CDR3 length: 16; CDR3 protein: CASSQEARTGVSPLHF; CDR3 DNA: TGCGCCAGCAGCCAAGAAGCCAGGACAGGGGTCTCACCCCTCCACTTT
clone size: NA; J gene: TRBJ1-1; V gene: TRBV4-1; D gene: NA; CDR3 length: 15; CDR3 protein: CASSPYAGEIVEAFF; CDR3 DNA: TGCGCCAGCAGCCCCTATGCAGGCGAGATCGTTGAAGCTTTCTTT
clone size: NA; J gene: TRBJ1-5; V gene: TRBV28; D gene: TRBD1; CDR3 length: 16; CDR3 protein: CASTRQGAIGNQPQHF; CDR3 DNA: TGTGCCAGCACTCGTCAGGGGGCGATAGGCAATCAGCCCCAGCATTTT
clone size: NA; J gene: TRBJ1-1; V gene: TRBV19; D gene: NA; CDR3 length: 15; CDR3 protein: CASSPKTGTNTEAFF; CDR3 DNA: TGTGCCAGTAGTCCTAAGACAGGTACGAACACTGAAGCTTTCTTT
clone size: NA; J gene: TRBJ2-3; V gene: TRBV7-2; D gene: NA; CDR3 length: 13; CDR3 protein: CASSNLLAATQYF; CDR3 DNA: TGTGCCAGCAGCAACCTACTAGCAGCCACGCAGTATTTT
clone size: NA; J gene: TRBJ2-5; V gene: TRBV19; D gene: NA; CDR3 length: 12; CDR3 protein: CASSVREETQYF; CDR3 DNA: TGTGCCAGTAGTGTCCGAGAAGAGACCCAGTACTTC
clone size: NA; J gene: TRBJ2-4; V gene: TRBV2; D gene: TRBD1; CDR3 length: 15; CDR3 protein: CASRVGTGEANIQYF; CDR3 DNA: TGTGCCAGCAGAGTCGGGACAGGGGAAGCAAACATTCAGTACTTC
clone size: NA; J gene: TRBJ2-1; V gene: TRBV5-1; D gene: TRBD2; CDR3 length: 15; CDR3 protein: CASSLAGGPWNEQFF; CDR3 DNA: TGCGCCAGCAGCTTAGCGGGAGGGCCCTGGAATGAGCAGTTCTTC
clone size: NA; J gene: TRBJ2-5; V gene: TRBV7-7; D gene: NA; CDR3 length: 17; CDR3 protein: CASSLRFPGSRVETQYF; CDR3 DNA: TGTGCTAGCAGCTTACGTTTCCCAGGGTCTAGAGTTGAGACCCAGTACTTC
clone size: NA; J gene: TRBJ2-5; V gene: TRBV5-1; D gene: TRBD1; CDR3 length: 15; CDR3 protein: CASSSQGASEETQYF; CDR3 DNA: TGCGCCAGCAGCTCGCAGGGGGCCTCTGAAGAGACCCAGTACTTC
clone size: once; J gene: TRBJ2-7; V gene: TRBV18; D gene: TRBD1; CDR3 length: 15; CDR3 protein: CASSPTQGVPYEQYF; CDR3 DNA: TGTGCCAGCTCTCCCACCCAGGGGGTGCCCTACGAGCAGTACTTC
clone size: NA; J gene: TRBJ2-7; V gene: TRBV5-1; D gene: TRBD2; CDR3 length: 16; CDR3 protein: CASSSHSGRATYEQYF; CDR3 DNA: TGCGCCAGCAGCTCTCATAGCGGGAGGGCCACCTACGAGCAGTACTTC
clone size: few; J gene: TRBJ2-7; V gene: TRBV14; D gene: NA; CDR3 length: 12; CDR3 protein: CASSQYTYEQYF; CDR3 DNA: TGTGCCAGCAGCCAGTATACCTACGAGCAGTACTTC
clone size: NA; J gene: TRBJ1-5; V gene: TRBV3-1/TRBV3-2; D gene: NA; CDR3 length: 13; CDR3 protein: CASSQSRNQPQHF; CDR3 DNA: TGTGCCAGCAGCCAAAGCCGGAATCAGCCCCAGCATTTT
clone size: once; J gene: TRBJ2-5; V gene: TRBV15; D gene: TRBD1; CDR3 length: 14; CDR3 protein: CATSPGQHRETQYF; CDR3 DNA: TGTGCCACCAGCCCGGGACAGCATCGGGAGACCCAGTACTTC
clone size: NA; J gene: TRBJ1-2; V gene: TRBV9; D gene: NA; CDR3 length: 14; CDR3 protein: CASSARDTLYGYTF; CDR3 DNA: TGTGCCAGCAGCGCCCGGGACACTCTCTATGGCTACACCTTC
clone size: once; J gene: TRBJ1-5; V gene: TRBV2; D gene: NA; CDR3 length: 13; CDR3 protein: CASRENQGQPQHF; CDR3 DNA: TGTGCCAGCAGAGAGAATCAGGGTCAGCCCCAGCATTTT
clone size: NA; J gene: TRBJ2-3; V gene: TRBV7-9; D gene: NA; CDR3 length: 12; CDR3 protein: CASSPLGDTQYF; CDR3 DNA: TGTGCCAGCAGCCCCCTAGGAGATACGCAGTATTTT
clone size: few; J gene: TRBJ1-2; V gene: TRBV7-9; D gene: NA; CDR3 length: 16; CDR3 protein: CASSLAGSRGANGYTF; CDR3 DNA: TGTGCCAGCAGCTTAGCCGGTTCCCGGGGGGCCAATGGCTACACCTTC
clone size: NA; J gene: TRBJ1-2; V gene: TRBV19; D gene: NA; CDR3 length: 16; CDR3 protein: CASSTPGATVDYGYTF; CDR3 DNA: TGTGCCAGTAGTACCCCGGGAGCGACGGTGGACTATGGCTACACCTTC
clone size: NA; J gene: TRBJ1-4; V gene: TRBV3-1/TRBV3-2; D gene: NA; CDR3 length: 15; CDR3 protein: CASSRPQAPNEKLFF; CDR3 DNA: TGTGCCAGCAGCCGACCACAGGCCCCGAATGAAAAACTGTTTTTT
clone size: NA; J gene: TRBJ2-7; V gene: TRBV15; D gene: NA; CDR3 length: 15; CDR3 protein: CATSGRTGYSYEQYF; CDR3 DNA: TGTGCCACCAGCGGGCGAACAGGGTACTCCTACGAGCAGTACTTC
clone size: NA; J gene: TRBJ1-2; V gene: TRBV12-3/TRBV12-4; D gene: NA; CDR3 length: 13; CDR3 protein: CASTWGRNYGYTF; CDR3 DNA: TGTGCCAGCACCTGGGGCAGAAACTATGGCTACACCTTC
clone size: NA; J gene: TRBJ2-2; V gene: TRBV7-2; D gene: TRBD2; CDR3 length: 16; CDR3 protein: CASSPRTSGDAGELFF; CDR3 DNA: TGTGCCAGCAGCCCAAGGACTAGCGGGGATGCCGGGGAGCTGTTTTTT
clone size: NA; J gene: TRBJ2-7; V gene: TRBV5-1; D gene: NA; CDR3 length: 14; CDR3 protein: CASSLLGGTYEQYF; CDR3 DNA: TGCGCCAGCAGCTTGTTAGGCGGAACCTACGAGCAGTACTTC
clone size: NA; J gene: TRBJ1-4; V gene: TRBV15; D gene: TRBD1; CDR3 length: 14; CDR3 protein: CATSHRDSQEKLFF; CDR3 DNA: TGTGCCACCAGCCATAGGGACAGCCAGGAAAAACTGTTTTTT
clone size: NA; J gene: TRBJ1-4; V gene: TRBV9; D gene: TRBD1; CDR3 length: 14; CDR3 protein: CASSDRDRGEKLFF; CDR3 DNA: TGTGCCAGCAGCGACCGGGACAGGGGAGAAAAACTGTTTTTT
clone size: NA; J gene: TRBJ1-4; V gene: TRBV27; D gene: NA; CDR3 length: 16; CDR3 protein: CASSLYPPQGSVKLFF; CDR3 DNA: TGTGCCAGCAGTTTATACCCTCCGCAGGGAAGCGTAAAACTGTTTTTT
clone size: NA; J gene: TRBJ1-2; V gene: TRBV24-1; D gene: NA; CDR3 length: 13; CDR3 protein: CATRDSSNYGYTF; CDR3 DNA: TGTGCCACTCGGGACTCCTCGAACTATGGCTACACCTTC
clone size: NA; J gene: TRBJ2-1; V gene: TRBV7-9; D gene: TRBD2; CDR3 length: 16; CDR3 protein: CASSAYLAGGGGEQFF; CDR3 DNA: TGTGCCAGCAGCGCATATCTAGCGGGAGGTGGGGGTGAGCAGTTCTTC
clone size: NA; J gene: TRBJ2-7; V gene: TRBV3-1/TRBV3-2; D gene: TRBD2; CDR3 length: 18; CDR3 protein: CASSQSGLAEPLTYEQYF; CDR3 DNA: TGTGCCAGCAGCCAATCGGGACTAGCGGAGCCCCTGACCTACGAGCAGTACTTC